The sequence of this TCR beta chain was determined in a study of blood T cell repertoires in COVID-19. Study details: Sites across the United States, Italy and Spain contributed samples from acute and convalescent COVID-19. Sources were T cells, B-cell-depleted T cells, or PBMCs; the material itself was cDNA or gDNA.

Trimming removed 5 bases at V and 2 bases at J, with 10 bases between. Germline V gene lookup returns CDR1 MNHEY and CDR2 SVGAGI. CDR3 length: 13 amino acids. A Seattle source enrolled patients during active infection and followed them longitudinally. Produced via immunoSEQ multiplex PCR; TCRdb's table is partial and in-frame only. The sample records hundreds of thousands of clones, around 89% being singletons. The sequencing input was peripheral blood. The source of this sequence is a woman between 45 and 60 years old with COVID-19, enrolled during active disease. The chain links TRBV6-5 to TRBJ2-7; perhaps TRBD1 as D (6 bases). The CDR3 here is CASSRDITYEQYF. The DNA for the CDR3 is TGTGCCAGCAGTCGGGACATCACCTACGAGCAGTACTTC.